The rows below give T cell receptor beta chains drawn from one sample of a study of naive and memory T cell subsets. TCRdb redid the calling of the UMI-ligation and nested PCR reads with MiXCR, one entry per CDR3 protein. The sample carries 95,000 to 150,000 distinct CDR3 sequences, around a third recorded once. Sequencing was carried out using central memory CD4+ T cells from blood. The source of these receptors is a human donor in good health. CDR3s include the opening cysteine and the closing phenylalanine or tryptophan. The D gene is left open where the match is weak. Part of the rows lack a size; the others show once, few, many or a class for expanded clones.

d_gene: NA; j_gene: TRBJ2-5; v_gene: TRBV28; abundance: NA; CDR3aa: CASSLRQGVRETQYF; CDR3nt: TGTGCCAGCAGTTTGCGGCAGGGAGTCCGAGAGACCCAGTACTTC
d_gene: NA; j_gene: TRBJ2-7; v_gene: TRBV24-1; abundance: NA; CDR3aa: CATSDRHHGVFHEQYF; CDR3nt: TGTGCCACCAGTGACCGACACCATGGGGTTTTCCACGAGCAGTACTTC
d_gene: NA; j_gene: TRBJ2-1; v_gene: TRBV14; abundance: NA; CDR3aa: CASSQLVRDGNNNEQFF; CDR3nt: TGTGCCAGCAGCCAGCTTGTCCGGGACGGAAATAACAATGAGCAGTTCTTC
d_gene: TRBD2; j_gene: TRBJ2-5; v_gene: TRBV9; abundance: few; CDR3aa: CASSPWRGLAGGETQYF; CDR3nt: TGTGCCAGCAGCCCTTGGAGGGGACTAGCGGGCGGTGAGACCCAGTACTTC
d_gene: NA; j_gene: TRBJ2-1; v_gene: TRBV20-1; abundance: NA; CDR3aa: CSAKRPGGPSSYNEQFF; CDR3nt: TGCAGTGCTAAACGACCCGGAGGCCCCAGCTCCTACAATGAGCAGTTCTTC
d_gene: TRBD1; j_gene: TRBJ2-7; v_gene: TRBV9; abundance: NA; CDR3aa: CASSVTGTGTYEQYF; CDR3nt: TGTGCCAGCAGCGTTACCGGGACAGGGACCTACGAGCAGTACTTC
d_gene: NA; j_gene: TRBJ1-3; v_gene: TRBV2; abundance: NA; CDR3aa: CASTFASGNTIYF; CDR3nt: TGTGCCAGCACTTTCGCCTCTGGAAACACCATATATTTT
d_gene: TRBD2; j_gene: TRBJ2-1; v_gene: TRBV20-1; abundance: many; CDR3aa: CSATPFAGATYNEQFF; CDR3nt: TGCAGTGCTACCCCCTTTGCGGGAGCGACCTACAATGAGCAGTTCTTC
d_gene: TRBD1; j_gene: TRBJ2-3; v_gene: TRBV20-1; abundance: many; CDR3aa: CRAIGQGRPTDTQYF; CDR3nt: TGCAGGGCAATAGGACAGGGAAGACCCACAGATACGCAGTATTTT
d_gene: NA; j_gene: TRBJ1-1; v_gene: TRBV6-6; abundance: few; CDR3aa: CASSYSYGGPNTEAFF; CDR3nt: TGTGCCAGCAGTTACTCGTATGGGGGCCCGAACACTGAAGCTTTCTTT
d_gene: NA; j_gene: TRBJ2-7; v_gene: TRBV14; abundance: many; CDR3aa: CASSRSYEQYF; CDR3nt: TGTGCCAGCAGCCGATCCTACGAGCAGTACTTC
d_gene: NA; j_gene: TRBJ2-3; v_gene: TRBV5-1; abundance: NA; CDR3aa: CASSLARQESTDTQYF; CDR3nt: TGCGCCAGCAGCTTGGCCAGACAGGAGAGCACAGATACGCAGTATTTT
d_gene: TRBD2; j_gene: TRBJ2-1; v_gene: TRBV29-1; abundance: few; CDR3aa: CSATSGNNEQFF; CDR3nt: TGCAGCGCGACTAGCGGGAACAATGAGCAGTTCTTC
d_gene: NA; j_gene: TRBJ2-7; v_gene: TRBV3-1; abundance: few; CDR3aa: CASTGVYEQYF; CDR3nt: TGTGCCAGCACGGGCGTGTACGAGCAGTACTTC
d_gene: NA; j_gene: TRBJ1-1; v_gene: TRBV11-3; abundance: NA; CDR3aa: CASSFWGKVKSTEAFF; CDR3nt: TGTGCCAGCAGCTTTTGGGGTAAGGTAAAATCCACTGAAGCTTTCTTT
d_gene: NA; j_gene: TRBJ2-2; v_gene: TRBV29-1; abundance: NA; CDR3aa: CSVEGGGLPFGELFF; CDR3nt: TGCAGCGTTGAAGGAGGGGGACTTCCATTCGGGGAGCTGTTTTTT
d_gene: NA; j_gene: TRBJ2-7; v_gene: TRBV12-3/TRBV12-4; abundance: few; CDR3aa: CASSLQDTYEQYF; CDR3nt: TGTGCCAGCAGTTTACAGGATACCTACGAGCAGTACTTC
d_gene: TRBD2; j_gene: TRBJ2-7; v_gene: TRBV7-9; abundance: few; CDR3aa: CASSLHPTSGWQYF; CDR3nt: TGTGCCAGCAGCTTGCATCCGACTAGCGGTTGGCAGTACTTC
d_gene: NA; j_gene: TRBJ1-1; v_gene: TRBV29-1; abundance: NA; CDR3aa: CSVVVNTEAFF; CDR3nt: TGCAGCGTTGTTGTGAACACTGAAGCTTTCTTT
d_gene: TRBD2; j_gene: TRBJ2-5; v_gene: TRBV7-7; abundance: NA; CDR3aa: CASSRDYTETQYF; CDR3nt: TGTGCCAGCAGCCGGGACTACACCGAGACCCAGTACTTC
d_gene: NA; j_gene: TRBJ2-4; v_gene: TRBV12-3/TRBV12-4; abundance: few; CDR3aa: CASSFKNIQYF; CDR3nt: TGTGCCAGCAGTTTTAAGAACATTCAGTACTTC
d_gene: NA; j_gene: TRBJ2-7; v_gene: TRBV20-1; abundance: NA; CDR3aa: CSAQSVSYEQYF; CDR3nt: TGCAGTGCCCAAAGCGTCTCCTACGAGCAGTACTTC
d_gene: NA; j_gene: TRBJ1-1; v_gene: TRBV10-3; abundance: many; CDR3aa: CAIRDAKFTKNTEAFF; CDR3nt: TGTGCCATCAGGGACGCCAAATTCACCAAGAACACTGAAGCTTTCTTT
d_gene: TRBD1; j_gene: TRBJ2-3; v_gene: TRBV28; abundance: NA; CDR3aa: CASSGRTGGTDTQYF; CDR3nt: TGTGCCAGCAGTGGGCGGACAGGGGGCACAGATACGCAGTATTTT
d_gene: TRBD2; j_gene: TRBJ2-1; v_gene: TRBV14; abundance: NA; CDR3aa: CASSQGDMGLAGAWEQFF; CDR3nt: TGTGCCAGCAGCCAAGGGGACATGGGACTAGCGGGAGCTTGGGAGCAGTTCTTC
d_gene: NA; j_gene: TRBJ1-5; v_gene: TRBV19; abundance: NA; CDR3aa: CASSTRTVPSNQPQHF; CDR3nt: TGTGCCAGTAGTACCCGGACAGTGCCAAGCAATCAGCCCCAGCATTTT
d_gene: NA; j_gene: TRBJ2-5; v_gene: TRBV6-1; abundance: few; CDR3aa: CASSSPGTTGRETQYF; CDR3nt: TGTGCCAGCAGTTCTCCCGGGACAACGGGGCGGGAGACCCAGTACTTC
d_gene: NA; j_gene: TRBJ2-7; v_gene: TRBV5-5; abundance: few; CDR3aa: CASSWGRGGYEQYF; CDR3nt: TGTGCCAGCAGCTGGGGTAGGGGGGGCTACGAGCAGTACTTC
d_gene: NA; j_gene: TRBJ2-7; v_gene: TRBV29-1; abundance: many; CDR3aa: CSVDGLARSEQYF; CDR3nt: TGCAGCGTTGATGGGCTAGCTCGGTCCGAGCAGTACTTC
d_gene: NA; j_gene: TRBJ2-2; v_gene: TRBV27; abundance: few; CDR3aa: CASRPITNTGELFF; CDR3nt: TGTGCCAGCAGACCAATTACGAACACCGGGGAGCTGTTTTTT
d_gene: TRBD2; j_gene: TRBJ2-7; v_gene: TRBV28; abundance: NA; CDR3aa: CASSPGFAGGSYEQYF; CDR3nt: TGTGCCAGCAGTCCCGGTTTCGCGGGAGGGTCATACGAGCAGTACTTC
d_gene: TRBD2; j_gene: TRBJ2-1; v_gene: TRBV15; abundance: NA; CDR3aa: CATSREGLVYNEQFF; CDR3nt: TGTGCCACCAGCAGAGAAGGACTAGTTTACAATGAGCAGTTCTTC
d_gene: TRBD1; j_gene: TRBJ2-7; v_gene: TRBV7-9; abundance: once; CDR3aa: CASTPMTGGNDEQYF; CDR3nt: TGTGCCAGCACCCCGATGACAGGGGGCAACGACGAGCAGTACTTC
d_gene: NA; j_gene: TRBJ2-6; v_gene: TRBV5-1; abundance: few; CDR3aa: CASSLREGANVLTF; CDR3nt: TGCGCCAGCAGCTTGCGGGAGGGGGCCAACGTCCTGACTTTC
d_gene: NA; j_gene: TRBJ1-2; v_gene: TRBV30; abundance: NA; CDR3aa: CAWSAHRGKYGYTF; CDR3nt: TGTGCCTGGAGTGCCCACCGAGGGAAATATGGCTACACCTTC
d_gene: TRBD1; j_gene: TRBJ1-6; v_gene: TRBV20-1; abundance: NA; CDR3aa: CSARGTSGTDNSPLHF; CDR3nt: TGCAGTGCTAGAGGGACTTCCGGGACAGATAATTCACCCCTCCACTTT